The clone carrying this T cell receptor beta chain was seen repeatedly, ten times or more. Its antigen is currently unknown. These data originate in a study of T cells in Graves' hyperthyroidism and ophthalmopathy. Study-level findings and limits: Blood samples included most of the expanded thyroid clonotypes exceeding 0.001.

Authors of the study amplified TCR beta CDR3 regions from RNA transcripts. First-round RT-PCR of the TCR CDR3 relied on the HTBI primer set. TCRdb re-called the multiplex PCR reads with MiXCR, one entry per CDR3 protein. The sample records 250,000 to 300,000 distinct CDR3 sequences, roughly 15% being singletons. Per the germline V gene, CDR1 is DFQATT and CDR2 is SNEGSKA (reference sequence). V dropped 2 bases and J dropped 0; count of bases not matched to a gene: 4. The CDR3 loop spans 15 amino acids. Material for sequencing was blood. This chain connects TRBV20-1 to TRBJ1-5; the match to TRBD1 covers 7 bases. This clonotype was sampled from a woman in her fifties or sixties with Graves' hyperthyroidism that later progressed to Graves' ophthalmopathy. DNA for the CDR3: TGCAGTGCTAGATCAGGGGGTTATAGCAATCAGCCCCAGCATTTT. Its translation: CSARSGGYSNQPQHF.